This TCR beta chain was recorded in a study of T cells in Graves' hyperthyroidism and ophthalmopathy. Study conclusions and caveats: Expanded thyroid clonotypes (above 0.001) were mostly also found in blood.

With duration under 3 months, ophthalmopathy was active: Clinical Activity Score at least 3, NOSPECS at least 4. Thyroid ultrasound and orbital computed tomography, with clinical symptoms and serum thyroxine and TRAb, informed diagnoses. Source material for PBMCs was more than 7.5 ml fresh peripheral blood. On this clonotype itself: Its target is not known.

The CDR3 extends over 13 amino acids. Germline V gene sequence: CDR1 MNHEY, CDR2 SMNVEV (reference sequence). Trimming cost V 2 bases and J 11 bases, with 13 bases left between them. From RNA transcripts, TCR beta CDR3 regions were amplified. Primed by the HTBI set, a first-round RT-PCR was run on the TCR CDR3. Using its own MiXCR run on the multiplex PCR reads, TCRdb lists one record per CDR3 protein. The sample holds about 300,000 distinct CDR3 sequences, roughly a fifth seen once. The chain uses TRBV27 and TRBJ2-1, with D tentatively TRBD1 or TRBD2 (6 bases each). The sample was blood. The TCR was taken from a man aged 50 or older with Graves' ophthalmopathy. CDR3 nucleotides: TGTGCCAGCAGTTTACGGGGGCCAAGGAAGCAGTTCTTC. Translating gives CASSLRGPRKQFF.